The 18 T cell receptor beta chains listed next were all sequenced from one sample in a study of CD4+ T cells in melanoma. The method was immunoSEQ multiplex PCR; TCRdb's version includes in-frame clones alone and lacks a portion of them. This sample has 4,800 or so clones; 60% to 80% occur once, and the top ten carry 25% to 30%. Specimen: cells from a culture (not recorded whether cultured in vitro). These receptors all stem from a human donor with melanoma.

The chain employs TRBV27 and TRBJ1-1; tentatively, D is TRBD1 (5 bases). V lost 6 bases, J lost 2 bases, and 19 bases lay in between. The CDR3 sequence is 16 residues long. CDR1 and CDR2 (germline): MNHEY, SMNVEV (reference sequence). This CDR3 reads CASSPMGRGRNTEAFF. The CDR3 DNA sequence: TGTGCCAGCAGCCCGATGGGGCGGGGAAGAAACACTGAAGCTTTCTTT.

The chain has TRBV6-5 and TRBJ1-1, with D tentatively TRBD1 (6 bases). There are 15 residues in the CDR3. With 2 bases removed from V and 0 bases from J, the gap between germline ends came to 10 bases. From germline, CDR1 is MNHEY and CDR2 SVGAGI. The CDR3 here is CASSYVGTLNTEAFF. The CDR3 DNA follows: TGTGCCAGCAGTTACGTCGGGACATTGAACACTGAAGCTTTCTTT.

The rearrangement joins TRBV5-4 to TRBJ2-1; the D gene is possibly TRBD1 (5 bases). The CDR3 spans 15 residues. V was shortened by 4 bases and J by 3 bases, with 14 bases between the two germline ends. Germline-derived CDR1 and CDR2 are SGHNT and YYREEE (reference sequence). In nucleotides, the CDR3 is TGTGCCAGCAGCCCCGGCAGGGCGGACTACAATGAGCAGTTCTTC. Translation gives CASSPGRADYNEQFF.

The chain is built from TRBV19 and TRBJ2-5; D uncertain. The germline V gene encodes CDR1 LNHDA and CDR2 SQIVND (reference sequence). Trimming shortened V by 7 bases and J by 5 bases, and 14 bases separated the two germline ends. The CDR3 has 13 residues. The CDR3 DNA reads TGTGCCAGTACCCAAGGGCTAGGGGAGACCCAGTACTTC. Its translation: CASTQGLGETQYF.

J is TRBJ2-2 and V is TRBV7-6; maybe TRBD1 (5 bases). Trimming left V 1 base short and J 0 bases short, with 9 bases between. The CDR3 spans 16 residues. CDR1 and CDR2 (germline): SGHVS, FNYEAQ. CDR3 protein: CASSLGQSANTGELFF. CDR3 nucleotide sequence: TGTGCCAGCAGCTTAGGACAGTCCGCGAACACCGGGGAGCTGTTTTTT.

V gene TRBV27 combines with J gene TRBJ1-5; D uncertain. Germline V gives CDR1 MNHEY, CDR2 SMNVEV (reference sequence). Trimming stripped 7 bases from V and 6 bases from J, with 13 bases between. CDR3 length: 13 amino acids. This CDR3 reads CASKSRRGQPQHF. In DNA form, the CDR3 reads TGTGCCAGCAAAAGCAGACGGGGTCAGCCCCAGCATTTT.

V usage is TRBV19 and J usage is TRBJ1-1; 7 positions agree with TRBD1. V shed 0 bases and J 4 bases; nucleotides not matched to a gene: 5. CDR1 is LNHDA and CDR2 is SQIVND in the germline V gene (reference sequence). The CDR3 is 15 residues long. CDR3 sequence (DNA): TGTGCCAGTAGTATAGATGACAGGGATTCCACTGAAGCTTTCTTT. Residues: CASSIDDRDSTEAFF.

This clone came up a few times. The chain links TRBV18 to TRBJ2-7; tentatively, D is TRBD1 or TRBD2 (5 bases each). CDR1 is KGHSH, CDR2 LQKENI, per germline. V lost 0 bases and J 0 bases, leaving 9 bases between the germline ends. CDR3 length: 15 amino acids. The CDR3 sequence is CASSPPGPGSYEQYF. The CDR3 nucleotides read TGTGCCAGCTCACCACCGGGACCGGGCTCCTACGAGCAGTACTTC.

This sequence joins TRBV7-2 and TRBJ1-1, with a tentative D call TRBD1 (5 bases). Trimming removed 6 bases from V and 1 base from J, with 9 bases in between. The CDR3 runs to 13 residues. Germline CDR1 SGHTA, CDR2 FQGNSA. The CDR3 protein is CASRWDANTEAFF. DNA of the CDR3: TGTGCCAGCAGATGGGACGCGAACACTGAAGCTTTCTTT.

The chain uses TRBV27 and TRBJ2-1; TRBD2 matches at 8 bases. Looked up from germline, CDR1 is MNHEY and CDR2 is SMNVEV (reference sequence). The CDR3 totals 16 residues. V dropped 5 bases and J dropped 6; count of bases not matched to a gene: 12. This CDR3 is CASSPHWGLVPNEQFF. The CDR3 DNA reads as TGTGCCAGCAGTCCCCACTGGGGACTAGTTCCCAATGAGCAGTTCTTC.

This chain connects TRBV11-3 to TRBJ2-1; the D call may be TRBD1 or TRBD2 (5 bases each). V was shortened by 1 base and J by 6 bases, with 10 bases between the two germline ends. Germline V gene sequence: CDR1 SGHNT, CDR2 YENEEA. This CDR3 is 14 amino acids long. The CDR3 DNA sequence: TGTGCCAGCAGCTTAGGGGGGACGTTCAATGAGCAGTTCTTC. Protein: CASSLGGTFNEQFF. The whole variable domain, filled in from reference TRBV11-3 and TRBJ2-1, reads EAGVVQSPRYKIIEKKQPVAFWCNPISGHNTLYWYLQNLGQGPELLIRYENEEAVDDSQLPKDRFSAERLKGVDSTLKIQPAELGDSAVYLCASSLGGTFNEQFFGPGTRLTVL.

This clone appeared once. CDR3 protein: CASSPLRQGARSEAFF. CDR3 DNA sequence: TGTGCCAGCTCACCGTTACGTCAGGGGGCGAGGTCTGAAGCTTTCTTT. The chain couples TRBV18 to TRBJ1-1; 8 nucleotides line up with TRBD1. This CDR3 region has 16 residues. The V and J ends lost 3 bases and 6 bases, in that order; junction bases with no gene match: 12. CDR1 and CDR2 from the germline V gene are KGHSH and LQKENI. Full variable domain (missing parts from reference TRBV18 and TRBJ1-1): NAGVMQNPRHLVRRRGQEARLRCSPMKGHSHVYWYRQLPEEGLKFMVYLQKENIIDESGMPKERFSAEFPKEGPSILRIQQVVRGDSAAYFCASSPLRQGARSEAFFGQGTRLTVV.

This sequence joins TRBV6-5 and TRBJ2-1, with TRBD2 as a possible D gene (6 bases). CDR3 length: 15 residues. Germline V lookup: CDR1 MNHEY, CDR2 SVGAGI. Trimming cost V 6 bases and J 2 bases, with 14 bases left between them. CDR3 coding DNA: TGTGCCAGCAGGAGGGTGGGGGGAACCTACAATGAGCAGTTCTTC. This encodes CASRRVGGTYNEQFF.

The gene calls are TRBV6-6 and TRBJ2-2; 7 nucleotides match TRBD1. V was pared by 8 bases and J by 0 bases, with 3 bases of the junction left unmatched. CDR3 length equals 14 residues. Germline values: CDR1 MNHNY, CDR2 SVGAGI (reference sequence). This CDR3 reads CASEGAPNTGELFF. The CDR3 nucleotides read TGTGCCAGCGAGGGGGCTCCGAACACCGGGGAGCTGTTTTTT.

The rearrangement joins TRBV19 to TRBJ2-1; maybe TRBD1 (5 bases). V was clipped by 10 bases and J by 6 bases, with 13 bases between them. Germline-derived CDR1 and CDR2 are LNHDA and SQIVND (reference sequence). The CDR3 contains 12 residues. CDR3 DNA sequence: TGTGCCACCCTAACAGGAATCAATGAGCAGTTCTTC. Its protein product is CATLTGINEQFF.

This chain connects TRBV27 to TRBJ1-1, with a weak D call TRBD1 (6 bases). Germline loops: CDR1 MNHEY, CDR2 SMNVEV (reference sequence). V dropped 5 bases and J dropped 1 base, with 11 bases sitting between them. CDR3 length: 14 residues. CDR3 sequence reads: CASSAGGQNTEAFF. Here the CDR3 DNA reads TGTGCCAGCAGTGCGGGGGGGCAGAACACTGAAGCTTTCTTT.

V usage is TRBV27 and J usage is TRBJ2-1; 7 nucleotides align to TRBD2. V trimming: 7 bases; J trimming: 5 bases; junction bases outside the gene matches: 17. The CDR3 extends over 17 amino acids. Germline-derived CDR1 and CDR2 are MNHEY and SMNVEV (reference sequence). The DNA of the CDR3 is TGTGCCAGCATGGGGGGGGGTGGTAGGCGTCAGGACAATGAGCAGTTCTTC. Protein product: CASMGGGGRRQDNEQFF.

This clone was counted only a few times. The CDR3 DNA reads TGTGCCAGCAGTTTAGTGGATGAGCAGTTCTTC. It yields the protein CASSLVDEQFF. The chain links TRBV28 to TRBJ2-1; D gene uncertain. The V end lost 2 bases, the J end lost 8 bases, and 4 bases lay between the germline ends. This CDR3 is built from 11 residues. Germline V gene data show CDR1 as MDHEN and CDR2 as SYDVKM.